The 16 T cell receptor beta chains below all came from one sample that was sequenced in a study of shared clonotypes between healthy human individuals. Method: immunoSEQ multiplex PCR; TCRdb's copy keeps in-frame clones and lacks some. The sample holds roughly 2.5 million clones; roughly 92% are singletons and the top ten take around 0.15%. Sequenced material: naive CD4+ T cells sorted from blood. Subset of the sample: CD45RA+ positively selected. The receptor source for this set is a man aged 18 to 30 in good health.

The rearrangement uses TRBV28 and TRBJ2-1; TRBD2 matches at 12 bases. Germline CDR1 is MDHEN and CDR2 is SYDVKM. V was pared by 6 bases and J by 0 bases, with 15 bases of the junction left unmatched. The CDR3 spans 20 residues. Here the CDR3 reads CASSPPGTSGYMSSYNEQFF. The CDR3 bases are TGTGCCAGCAGCCCACCGGGGACTAGCGGGTATATGAGCTCCTACAATGAGCAGTTCTTC.

This chain joins TRBV2 and TRBJ2-3; unclear D gene. Germline lookup yields CDR1 SNHLY and CDR2 FYNNEI. The CDR3 has 15 residues. Trimming left V 4 bases short and J 0 bases short, with 11 bases between. CDR3 DNA sequence: TGTGCCAGCAGTGTCTACAGCCCAAGCACAGATACGCAGTATTTT. This gives the protein CASSVYSPSTDTQYF.

J is TRBJ1-6 and V is TRBV5-5, with unresolved D. V lost 4 bases and J 8 bases, leaving 19 bases between the germline ends. The CDR3 is 16 residues long. The V gene's germline CDR1 is SGHKS and CDR2 YYEKEE (reference sequence). The CDR3 here is CASSLLDGVVDSPLHF. The CDR3 DNA reads as TGTGCCAGCAGCCTCCTGGACGGGGTAGTAGATTCACCCCTCCACTTT.

This chain connects TRBV2 to TRBJ2-5, with D maybe TRBD2 (6 bases). This CDR3 is 16 amino acids long. The V end lost 4 bases, the J end lost 4 bases, and 19 bases lay between the germline ends. The germline CDR1 and CDR2 sequences are SNHLY and FYNNEI. CDR3 bases: TGTGCCAGCAGTGCTTATAGCGGAGCGAGACTAGAGACCCAGTACTTC. It encodes CASSAYSGARLETQYF.

This chain connects TRBV19 to TRBJ1-5, with D hard to call. The CDR3 spans 10 residues. Trimming stripped 5 bases from V and 6 bases from J, with 2 bases between. The V gene's germline CDR1 is LNHDA and CDR2 SQIVND (reference sequence). Here the CDR3 DNA reads TGTGCCAGTAGTTCTCAGCCCCAGCATTTT. It yields the protein CASSSQPQHF. Based on the CDR3 plus reference TRBV19 and TRBJ1-5, the full variable domain is DGGITQSPKYLFRKEGQNVTLSCEQNLNHDAMYWYRQDPGQGLRLIYYSQIVNDFQKGDIAEGYSVSREKKESFPLTVTSAQKNPTAFYLCASSSQPQHFGDGTRLSIL.

The rearrangement uses TRBV18 and TRBJ2-5, with D possibly matching TRBD2 (5 bases). Looked up from germline, CDR1 is KGHSH and CDR2 is LQKENI. This CDR3 contains 14 residues. The V gene lost 0 bases and the J gene lost 7 bases, with 12 bases spanning the gap. CDR3 residues: CASSPPDSVWTQYF. The CDR3 DNA sequence: TGTGCCAGCTCACCACCGGACTCCGTTTGGACCCAGTACTTC.

For this clone: This same CDR3 is encoded by further DNA sequences in the sample. V and J are TRBV7-9 and TRBJ1-3; D uncertain. The CDR3 extends over 12 amino acids. V lost 5 bases and J lost 0, with 2 bases in between. Germline V lookup: CDR1 SEHNR, CDR2 FQNEAQ (reference sequence). The CDR3 loop reads CASSLSGNTIYF. The CDR3 DNA is TGTGCCAGCAGCCTCTCTGGAAACACCATATATTTT.

In this sample, this clone turned up once. The chain combines TRBV7-3 with TRBJ2-3; tentatively, D is TRBD1 (5 bases). Trimming shortened V by 5 bases and J by 1 base, and 10 bases separated the two germline ends. Germline V gene data show CDR1 as SGHTA and CDR2 as FQGTGA. This CDR3 is built from 14 residues. The CDR3 nucleotides read TGTGCCAGCAGCCCTTCGACAGGCACAGATACGCAGTATTTT. Encoded protein: CASSPSTGTDTQYF.

The rearrangement joins TRBV5-5 to TRBJ2-7; a possible D gene is TRBD2 (5 bases). Per germline, CDR1 SGHKS and CDR2 YYEKEE (reference sequence). This CDR3 has 16 amino acids. Trimming pared 4 bases from V and 0 bases from J, leaving 17 bases between. CDR3 protein: CASSPGGERSSYEQYF. The CDR3 coding sequence is TGTGCCAGCAGCCCCGGAGGCGAACGAAGCTCCTACGAGCAGTACTTC.

The V gene is TRBV7-2, the J gene TRBJ2-1; D unresolved. Germline V gene sequence: CDR1 SGHTA, CDR2 FQGNSA. Trimming took off 3 bases at V and 9 bases at J, with 9 bases between the two ends. The CDR3 length is 12 residues. CDR3 coding DNA: TGTGCCAGCAGCTTCGGATTCGGTGAGCAGTTCTTC. This gives the protein CASSFGFGEQFF.

This sequence joins TRBV9 and TRBJ2-5; D remains unclear. CDR1 is SGDLS, CDR2 YYNGEE, per germline. V dropped 4 bases and J dropped 2 bases, with 12 bases sitting between them. CDR3 length: 14 residues. This CDR3 reads CASSPGDGQETQYF. In DNA, the CDR3 is TGTGCCAGCAGCCCAGGAGACGGACAAGAGACCCAGTACTTC.

This clone was detected only once. The chain is built from TRBV6-1 and TRBJ1-4, with no clear D. The CDR3 is 14 residues long. The germline V gene encodes CDR1 MNHNS and CDR2 SASEGT. Deletions cut 3 bases from V and 7 bases from J, with 12 bases between. In DNA, the CDR3 is TGTGCCAGCAGTGAGCTTCAGAGCGGTGAAAAACTGTTTTTT. This sequence encodes CASSELQSGEKLFF.

The gene calls are TRBV19 and TRBJ1-4; 11 nucleotides line up with TRBD1. The CDR3 runs to 14 residues. Germline CDR1 LNHDA, CDR2 SQIVND (reference sequence). Trimming took 8 bases from V and 7 from J; bases not matched to a gene: 6. CDR3 coding DNA: TGTGCCAGTGCTACCGGGACAGGGGGTGAAAAACTGTTTTTT. This translates into CASATGTGGEKLFF. Full variable domain (remainder filled in from reference TRBV19 and TRBJ1-4): DGGITQSPKYLFRKEGQNVTLSCEQNLNHDAMYWYRQDPGQGLRLIYYSQIVNDFQKGDIAEGYSVSREKKESFPLTVTSAQKNPTAFYLCASATGTGGEKLFFGSGTQLSVL.

Only one count was recorded for this clone. V and J are TRBV7-9 and TRBJ1-2; D is possibly TRBD1 (6 bases). In germline, CDR1 is SEHNR, CDR2 FQNEAQ (reference sequence). The CDR3 spans 13 residues. V gave up 3 bases and J gave up 6 bases, with 11 bases separating them. CDR3 coding DNA: TGTGCCAGCAGCTTCGGGCAGGGGAATGGCTACACCTTC. It specifies CASSFGQGNGYTF.

This clone has a single count. The chain carries TRBV5-1 and TRBJ2-2, with 15 bases fitting TRBD2. V lost 4 bases, J lost 6 bases, and 16 bases stayed unmatched. Germline V gene lookup returns CDR1 SGHRS and CDR2 YFSETQ. The CDR3 is made up of 20 amino acids. The CDR3 DNA reads TGCGCCAGCAGCAACCAAACAGGGACTAGCGGGAGGAGTCGGGCCGGGGAGCTGTTTTTT. Residues: CASSNQTGTSGRSRAGELFF.

This chain links TRBV6-5 with TRBJ2-5; maybe TRBD2 (5 bases). The J call may be wrong; the DNA end is better matched by TRBJ2-7. This CDR3 is 13 amino acids long. Germline CDR1 and CDR2: MNHEY and SVGAGI. CDR3 in amino acids: CATAEGSAYEQYF. In nucleotides, the CDR3 is TGTGCCACTGCTGAGGGATCGGCCTACGAGCAGTACTTC.